This T cell receptor beta chain came from a study of cytomegalovirus exposure and HLA in healthy donors. Study as a whole: Genotyping showed about 80% of roughly 390 donors falling in the Caucasian-associated ancestry cluster.

Germline V gene lookup returns CDR1 MGHRA and CDR2 YSYEKL. V was pared by 0 bases and J by 3 bases, with 5 bases of the junction left unmatched. CDR3 length equals 16 residues. PCR was performed using 60 Vbeta and 13 Jbeta primers. Using immunoSEQ multiplex PCR, the repertoire was profiled, and TCRdb retains in-frame clones only, with some absent. The sample records 250,000 to 350,000 clones, 75% to 90% being singletons. This clone was counted between two and nine times. Sequenced: PBMCs. The clonotype originates from a man aged 40-49 years in good health and CMV-seropositive. V is TRBV4-1 and J is TRBJ2-7, with 10 nucleotides matching TRBD2. Written as DNA, the CDR3 is TGCGCCAGCAGCCAAGAAGGACTAGCGGCGTACTACGAGCAGTACTTC. Its protein is CASSQEGLAAYYEQYF.